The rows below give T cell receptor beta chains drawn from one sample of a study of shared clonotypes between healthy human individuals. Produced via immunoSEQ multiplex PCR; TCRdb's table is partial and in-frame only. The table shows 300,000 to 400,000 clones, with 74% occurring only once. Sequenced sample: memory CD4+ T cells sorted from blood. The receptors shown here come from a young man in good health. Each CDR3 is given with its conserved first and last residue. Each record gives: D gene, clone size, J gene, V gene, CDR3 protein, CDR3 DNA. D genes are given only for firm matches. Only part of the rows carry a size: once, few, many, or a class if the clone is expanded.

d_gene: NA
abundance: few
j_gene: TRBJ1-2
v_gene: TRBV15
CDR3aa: CATSRTRAPEGYTF
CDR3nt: TGTGCCACCAGCAGGACCCGGGCCCCGGAGGGCTACACCTTC

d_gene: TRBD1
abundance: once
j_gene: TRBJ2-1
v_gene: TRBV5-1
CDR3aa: CASSLDAGGIYEQFF
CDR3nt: TGCGCCAGCAGCTTGGACGCAGGGGGCATCTATGAGCAGTTCTTC

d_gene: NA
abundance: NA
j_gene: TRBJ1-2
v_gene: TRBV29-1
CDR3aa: CSVEDKLYQGYTF
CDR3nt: TGCAGCGTTGAGGACAAGCTGTATCAGGGCTACACCTTC

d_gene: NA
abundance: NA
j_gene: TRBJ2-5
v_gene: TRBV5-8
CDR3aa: CASSLDPTGFQETQYF
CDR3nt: TGTGCCAGCAGCTTGGACCCGACAGGATTTCAAGAGACCCAGTACTTC

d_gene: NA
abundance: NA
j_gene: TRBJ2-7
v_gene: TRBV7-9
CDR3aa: CASSLYYEQYF
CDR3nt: TGTGCCAGCAGCTTGTACTACGAGCAGTACTTC

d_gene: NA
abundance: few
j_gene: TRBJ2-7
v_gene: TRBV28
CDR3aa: CASTRAAEQYF
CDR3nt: TGTGCCAGCACCCGTGCAGCCGAGCAGTACTTC

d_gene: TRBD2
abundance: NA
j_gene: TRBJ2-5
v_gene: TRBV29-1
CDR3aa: CSVDLAGAETQYF
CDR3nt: TGCAGCGTTGACCTAGCGGGAGCGGAGACCCAGTACTTC

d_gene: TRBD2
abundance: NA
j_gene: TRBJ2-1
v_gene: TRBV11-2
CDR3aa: CASSTRYYPGLGGNEQFF
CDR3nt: TGTGCCAGCAGCACCCGCTATTATCCGGGACTAGGAGGGAATGAGCAGTTCTTC

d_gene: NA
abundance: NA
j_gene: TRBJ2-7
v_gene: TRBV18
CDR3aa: CASSADPDYEQYF
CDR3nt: TGTGCCAGCTCCGCGGACCCGGACTACGAGCAGTACTTC

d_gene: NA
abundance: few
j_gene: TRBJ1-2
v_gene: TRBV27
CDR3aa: CASSLSRTGGYTF
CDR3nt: TGTGCCAGCAGTTTATCTAGGACCGGGGGCTACACCTTC

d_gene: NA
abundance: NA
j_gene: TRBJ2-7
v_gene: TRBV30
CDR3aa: CAWAAGPPYEQYF
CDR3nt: TGTGCCTGGGCAGCGGGCCCCCCCTACGAGCAGTACTTC

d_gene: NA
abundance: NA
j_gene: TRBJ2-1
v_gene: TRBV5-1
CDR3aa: CASSPASLAGSYNEQFF
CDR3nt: TGCGCCAGCAGTCCCGCGAGCCTAGCCGGCTCCTACAATGAGCAGTTCTTC

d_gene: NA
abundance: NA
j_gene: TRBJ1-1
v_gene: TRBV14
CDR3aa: CASSLQVLNTEAFF
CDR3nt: TGTGCCAGCAGCCTCCAGGTCCTGAACACTGAAGCTTTCTTT

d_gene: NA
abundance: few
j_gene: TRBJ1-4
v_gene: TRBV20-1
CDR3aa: CSAREREKLFF
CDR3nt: TGCAGTGCTAGAGAGCGTGAAAAACTGTTTTTT

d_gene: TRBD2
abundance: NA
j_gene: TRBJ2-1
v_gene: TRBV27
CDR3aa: CASSLLTSGRHEQFF
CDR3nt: TGTGCCAGCAGTTTGCTTACTAGCGGGAGGCATGAGCAGTTCTTC

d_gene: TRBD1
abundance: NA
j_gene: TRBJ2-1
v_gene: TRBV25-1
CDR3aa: CASSVKPNRDRATNEQFF
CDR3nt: TGTGCCAGCAGTGTGAAGCCAAACCGGGACAGGGCCACCAATGAGCAGTTCTTC

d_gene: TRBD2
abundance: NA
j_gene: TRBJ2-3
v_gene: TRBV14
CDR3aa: CASSQPLAGGLDTQYF
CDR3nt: TGTGCCAGCAGCCAACCGCTAGCGGGAGGATTGGATACGCAGTATTTT

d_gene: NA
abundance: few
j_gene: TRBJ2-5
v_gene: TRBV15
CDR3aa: CATSRDYGFGSGPQETQYF
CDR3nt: TGTGCCACCAGCAGAGATTACGGATTTGGTAGCGGCCCACAAGAGACCCAGTACTTC

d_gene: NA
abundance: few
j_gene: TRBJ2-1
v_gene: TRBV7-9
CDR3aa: CASSYEAWRQNNEQFF
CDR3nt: TGTGCCAGCAGCTACGAGGCCTGGCGGCAGAACAATGAGCAGTTCTTC

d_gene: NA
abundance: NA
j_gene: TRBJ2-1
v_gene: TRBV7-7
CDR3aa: CASSLVGGEQFF
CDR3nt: TGTGCCAGCAGCTTAGTGGGTGGTGAGCAGTTCTTC

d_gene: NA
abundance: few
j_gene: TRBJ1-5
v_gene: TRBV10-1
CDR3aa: CASSEGRDQPQHF
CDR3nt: TGCGCCAGCAGTGAAGGCAGGGATCAGCCCCAGCATTTT

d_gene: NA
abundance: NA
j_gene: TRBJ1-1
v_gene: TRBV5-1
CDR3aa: CASSFKSGGTEAFF
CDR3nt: TGCGCCAGCAGCTTTAAGAGTGGAGGCACTGAAGCTTTCTTT

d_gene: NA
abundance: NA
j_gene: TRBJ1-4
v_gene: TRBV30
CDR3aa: CAWRDREKLFF
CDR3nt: TGTGCCTGGAGGGATAGAGAAAAACTGTTTTTT